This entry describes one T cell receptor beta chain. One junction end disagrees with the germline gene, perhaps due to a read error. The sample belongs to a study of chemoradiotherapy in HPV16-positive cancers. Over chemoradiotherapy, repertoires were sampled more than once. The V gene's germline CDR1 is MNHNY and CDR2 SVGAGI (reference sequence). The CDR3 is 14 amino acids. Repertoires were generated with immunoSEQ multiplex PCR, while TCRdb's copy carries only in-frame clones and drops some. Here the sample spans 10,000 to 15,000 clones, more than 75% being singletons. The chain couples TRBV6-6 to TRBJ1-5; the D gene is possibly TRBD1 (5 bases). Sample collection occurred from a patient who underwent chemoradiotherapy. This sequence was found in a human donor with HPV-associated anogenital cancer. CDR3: CATTMGPSNQPQHF. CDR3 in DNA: TGCGCAACTACCATGGGGCCTTCTAATCAGCCCCAGCATTTT.